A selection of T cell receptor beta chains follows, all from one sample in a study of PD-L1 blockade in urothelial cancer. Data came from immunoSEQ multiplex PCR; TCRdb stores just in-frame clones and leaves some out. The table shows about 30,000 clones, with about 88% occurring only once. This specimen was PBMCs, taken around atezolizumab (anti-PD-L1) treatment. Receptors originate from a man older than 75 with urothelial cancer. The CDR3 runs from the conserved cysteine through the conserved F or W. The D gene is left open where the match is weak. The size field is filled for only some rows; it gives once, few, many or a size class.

CDR3 DNA: TGTGCCAGTGAAGACAGGGGGCGATACAATGAGCAGTTCTTC; CDR3 protein: CASEDRGRYNEQFF; J gene: TRBJ2-1; D gene: TRBD1; clone size: .; V gene: TRBV25-1
CDR3 DNA: TGTGCCAGCAGCTACCTCCGAGGGCTTGGCCCCGACTATGGCTACACCTTC; CDR3 protein: CASSYLRGLGPDYGYTF; J gene: TRBJ1-2; D gene: .; clone size: .; V gene: TRBV7-7
CDR3 DNA: TGTGCCAGCTCCCTTGACAGAATCGAAGCTTTCTTT; CDR3 protein: CASSLDRIEAFF; J gene: TRBJ1-1; D gene: .; clone size: .; V gene: TRBV18
CDR3 DNA: TGTGCCAGCAGTGAACGATACCTACGCTACGAGCAGTACTTC; CDR3 protein: CASSERYLRYEQYF; J gene: TRBJ2-7; D gene: .; clone size: .; V gene: TRBV2
CDR3 DNA: TGCGCCAGCAGCTTGCGGACAGGAATATACAATGAGCAGTTCTTC; CDR3 protein: CASSLRTGIYNEQFF; J gene: TRBJ2-1; D gene: TRBD1; clone size: .; V gene: TRBV5-1
CDR3 DNA: TGTGCCAGCAGCTTAGACCTGAGCTATGGCTACACCTTC; CDR3 protein: CASSLDLSYGYTF; J gene: TRBJ1-2; D gene: .; clone size: few; V gene: TRBV7-2
CDR3 DNA: TGTGCCAGCAGTGGTACAGGACGGGTCGGAGGGCAGCCCCAGCATTTT; CDR3 protein: CASSGTGRVGGQPQHF; J gene: TRBJ1-5; D gene: .; clone size: once; V gene: TRBV28
CDR3 DNA: TGTGCCAGTAGTGGGGCTCACAATGAGCAGTTCTTC; CDR3 protein: CASSGAHNEQFF; J gene: TRBJ2-1; D gene: .; clone size: .; V gene: TRBV19
CDR3 DNA: TGTGCCAGCAGCCAAGTAGCGGACGAGCAGTACTTC; CDR3 protein: CASSQVADEQYF; J gene: TRBJ2-7; D gene: .; clone size: .; V gene: TRBV4-2
CDR3 DNA: TGTGCCAGCAGCTTGGTCGGGACAGGGAGCAATGAGCAGTTCTTC; CDR3 protein: CASSLVGTGSNEQFF; J gene: TRBJ2-1; D gene: TRBD1; clone size: .; V gene: TRBV5-4
CDR3 DNA: TGTGCCAGTAGTATAGATCTTGGGACAGGGTACGGCAATCAGCCCCAGCATTTT; CDR3 protein: CASSIDLGTGYGNQPQHF; J gene: TRBJ1-5; D gene: TRBD1; clone size: .; V gene: TRBV19
CDR3 DNA: TGTGCCAGCAGCTTGAGGTCAACAGCCAATGAAAAACTGTTTTTT; CDR3 protein: CASSLRSTANEKLFF; J gene: TRBJ1-4; D gene: .; clone size: .; V gene: TRBV5-8
CDR3 DNA: TGTGCCAGCAGTTACTCGACTAGGTTAGACTTAAACGGCTACACCTTC; CDR3 protein: CASSYSTRLDLNGYTF; J gene: TRBJ1-2; D gene: .; clone size: .; V gene: TRBV6-6
CDR3 DNA: TGTGCCAGCAGTTTAGGTGGGGGGGTGGGAGAGACCCAGTACTTC; CDR3 protein: CASSLGGGVGETQYF; J gene: TRBJ2-5; D gene: TRBD2; clone size: .; V gene: TRBV28
CDR3 DNA: TGTGCCAGTGGACAGGGAGAGGTTCGAGAGACCCAGTACTTC; CDR3 protein: CASGQGEVRETQYF; J gene: TRBJ2-5; D gene: TRBD1; clone size: .; V gene: TRBV25-1
CDR3 DNA: TGTGCCAGCAGCGGACAGGTGGGGAACTATGGCTACACCTTC; CDR3 protein: CASSGQVGNYGYTF; J gene: TRBJ1-2; D gene: TRBD1; clone size: .; V gene: TRBV5-4
CDR3 DNA: TGTGCCAGCAGTTTGGAACCTGCGGGCTATGGCTACACCTTC; CDR3 protein: CASSLEPAGYGYTF; J gene: TRBJ1-2; D gene: .; clone size: medium-sized; V gene: TRBV6-1
CDR3 DNA: TGTGCCAGCAGACCTGACGTGGCTGGACAGGGGAGCGCCTACAATGAGCAGTTCTTC; CDR3 protein: CASRPDVAGQGSAYNEQFF; J gene: TRBJ2-1; D gene: TRBD1; clone size: .; V gene: TRBV28
CDR3 DNA: TGTGCCAGCAGCTTAGGGACTAGCGGTCTTGGGTACAATGAGCAGTTCTTC; CDR3 protein: CASSLGTSGLGYNEQFF; J gene: TRBJ2-1; D gene: TRBD2; clone size: .; V gene: TRBV7-2
CDR3 DNA: TGTGCCAGCAGAGAAAGGGGACTAGCGGGAGGTTCGGGATCGTACAATGAGCAGTTCTTC; CDR3 protein: CASRERGLAGGSGSYNEQFF; J gene: TRBJ2-1; D gene: TRBD2; clone size: .; V gene: TRBV6-1
CDR3 DNA: TGTGCCAGCAGTGAGGACAGGAAGATCACGGGGGCCAACGTCCTGACTTTC; CDR3 protein: CASSEDRKITGANVLTF; J gene: TRBJ2-6; D gene: TRBD1; clone size: .; V gene: TRBV6-1
CDR3 DNA: TGTGCCAGCAGTGCAGGGTCAGTGGTGGAACAGCCCCAGCATTTT; CDR3 protein: CASSAGSVVEQPQHF; J gene: TRBJ1-5; D gene: .; clone size: .; V gene: TRBV2
CDR3 DNA: TGTGCCAGCAGCTCCAGATCCCGGGAAAGCCAATATAGCAATCAGCCCCAGCATTTT; CDR3 protein: CASSSRSRESQYSNQPQHF; J gene: TRBJ1-5; D gene: .; clone size: .; V gene: TRBV5-6
CDR3 DNA: TGTGCCAGCAGCAATCAGGGCGTCCAGCCCCAGCATTTT; CDR3 protein: CASSNQGVQPQHF; J gene: TRBJ1-5; D gene: .; clone size: .; V gene: TRBV27
CDR3 DNA: TGCAGTGCTAGAGGGGACTTTGAAGCTTTCTTT; CDR3 protein: CSARGDFEAFF; J gene: TRBJ1-1; D gene: .; clone size: .; V gene: TRBV20-1
CDR3 DNA: TGTGCCAGCAGCAATTTCCAGGGTGCTAGCACAGATACGCAGTATTTT; CDR3 protein: CASSNFQGASTDTQYF; J gene: TRBJ2-3; D gene: .; clone size: .; V gene: TRBV5-5
CDR3 DNA: TGCAGCGTTGAAGGTCCAGGGTCAGATACGCAGTATTTT; CDR3 protein: CSVEGPGSDTQYF; J gene: TRBJ2-3; D gene: .; clone size: .; V gene: TRBV29-1
CDR3 DNA: TGTGCCAGCAGCTTCGACCCGGGACAGGGGAGTGAAAAACTGTTTTTT; CDR3 protein: CASSFDPGQGSEKLFF; J gene: TRBJ1-4; D gene: TRBD1; clone size: .; V gene: TRBV7-9
CDR3 DNA: TGTGCCAGCAGGGTGAGGACAGGGCCCTACGAGCAGTACTTC; CDR3 protein: CASRVRTGPYEQYF; J gene: TRBJ2-7; D gene: TRBD1; clone size: .; V gene: TRBV6-6
CDR3 DNA: TGCGCCAGCAGCGCCAGCAGGGCCGCAGATACGCAGTATTTT; CDR3 protein: CASSASRAADTQYF; J gene: TRBJ2-3; D gene: .; clone size: .; V gene: TRBV5-1
CDR3 DNA: TGTGCCAGCAGCCAAGGAGGACTAGCTGGCGGGGAGCTGTTTTTT; CDR3 protein: CASSQGGLAGGELFF; J gene: TRBJ2-2; D gene: TRBD2; clone size: .; V gene: TRBV14
CDR3 DNA: TGTGCCTGGAGTGACAGGGAAGGGGACGGCCCTATATCTGGAAACACCATATATTTT; CDR3 protein: CAWSDREGDGPISGNTIYF; J gene: TRBJ1-3; D gene: .; clone size: .; V gene: TRBV30
CDR3 DNA: TGCGCCAGCAGCCCGGGGGACAGTACCGGGGAGCTGTTTTTT; CDR3 protein: CASSPGDSTGELFF; J gene: TRBJ2-2; D gene: .; clone size: few; V gene: TRBV5-1
CDR3 DNA: TGTGCCTGGGCGACTAGCGGGAAGGACATTCAGTACTTC; CDR3 protein: CAWATSGKDIQYF; J gene: TRBJ2-4; D gene: TRBD2; clone size: .; V gene: TRBV30
CDR3 DNA: TGTGCCAGCAGTTACTCGATTCGTGGCGGGGCCGAGACCCAGTACTTC; CDR3 protein: CASSYSIRGGAETQYF; J gene: TRBJ2-5; D gene: .; clone size: .; V gene: TRBV6-6
CDR3 DNA: TGTGCCAGTGGAAGGACAGGGTCTACCGAGCAGTACTTC; CDR3 protein: CASGRTGSTEQYF; J gene: TRBJ2-7; D gene: TRBD1; clone size: .; V gene: TRBV19
CDR3 DNA: TGTGCCAGCAGCTTAGAACAGAACACAGATACGCAGTATTTT; CDR3 protein: CASSLEQNTDTQYF; J gene: TRBJ2-3; D gene: .; clone size: .; V gene: TRBV11-3
CDR3 DNA: TGTGCCAGCAGCTTAGAACGGCAGGGAGGAAGTGGCTACACCTTC; CDR3 protein: CASSLERQGGSGYTF; J gene: TRBJ1-2; D gene: .; clone size: .; V gene: TRBV11-2
CDR3 DNA: TGTGCCAGCAGCTTCCGGAGGGTGATAGACACAGATACGCAGTATTTT; CDR3 protein: CASSFRRVIDTDTQYF; J gene: TRBJ2-3; D gene: .; clone size: .; V gene: TRBV5-6
CDR3 DNA: TGTGCCAGCAGGACAGGGTGGAACTATGGCTACACCTTC; CDR3 protein: CASRTGWNYGYTF; J gene: TRBJ1-2; D gene: TRBD1; clone size: .; V gene: TRBV2
CDR3 DNA: TGCAGCGCTTACGCCGTGGGGGGGGAGACCCAGTACTTC; CDR3 protein: CSAYAVGGETQYF; J gene: TRBJ2-5; D gene: TRBD2; clone size: .; V gene: TRBV29-1
CDR3 DNA: TGCGCCAGCAGCCCCGGGACTAGCGGGAGGGCTGGGACCCAGTACTTC; CDR3 protein: CASSPGTSGRAGTQYF; J gene: TRBJ2-5; D gene: TRBD2; clone size: once; V gene: TRBV5-1
CDR3 DNA: TGTGCCAGCAGTGAACTAGGGGAGGGGCAGTTCTTC; CDR3 protein: CASSELGEGQFF; J gene: TRBJ2-1; D gene: TRBD2; clone size: .; V gene: TRBV2
CDR3 DNA: TGCGCCAGCAGCTTGGGAGGGACTAGCGGCACAGATACGCAGTATTTT; CDR3 protein: CASSLGGTSGTDTQYF; J gene: TRBJ2-3; D gene: TRBD2; clone size: .; V gene: TRBV5-1
CDR3 DNA: TGTGCCAGCTCACCTTCGGCGGCTTATAGCAATCAGCCCCAGCATTTT; CDR3 protein: CASSPSAAYSNQPQHF; J gene: TRBJ1-5; D gene: .; clone size: .; V gene: TRBV18
CDR3 DNA: TGTGCCAGCAGGCGCGCTAGCCAAGCTTTCTTT; CDR3 protein: CASRRASQAFF; J gene: TRBJ1-1; D gene: .; clone size: .; V gene: TRBV6-5
CDR3 DNA: TGTGCCAGTAGTATACAGGGGGTAGTAGATACGCAGTATTTT; CDR3 protein: CASSIQGVVDTQYF; J gene: TRBJ2-3; D gene: TRBD1; clone size: .; V gene: TRBV19
CDR3 DNA: TGTGCCAGCGGCTCGAAAAGCGGGCTCTACAATGAGCAGTTCTTC; CDR3 protein: CASGSKSGLYNEQFF; J gene: TRBJ2-1; D gene: .; clone size: once; V gene: TRBV2
CDR3 DNA: TGCGCCAGCAGCCAATTAGGGGGGGCGGTTCAGCCCCAGCATTTT; CDR3 protein: CASSQLGGAVQPQHF; J gene: TRBJ1-5; D gene: .; clone size: .; V gene: TRBV4-1
CDR3 DNA: TGTGCCAGCAGTCAGAAGACAGGGGGCTATCAGCCCCAGCATTTT; CDR3 protein: CASSQKTGGYQPQHF; J gene: TRBJ1-5; D gene: TRBD1; clone size: .; V gene: TRBV6-5
CDR3 DNA: TGTGCCAGCAGCTTGGGTCGGGGAATCGGATCGTCGGAAGCTTTCTTT; CDR3 protein: CASSLGRGIGSSEAFF; J gene: TRBJ1-1; D gene: .; clone size: .; V gene: TRBV7-9
CDR3 DNA: TGTGCCAGCATGAGGGTGATGAACACTGAAGCTTTCTTT; CDR3 protein: CASMRVMNTEAFF; J gene: TRBJ1-1; D gene: .; clone size: .; V gene: TRBV2
CDR3 DNA: TGTGCCATCAGTGAATTGCGGGAGGATGAGCAGTTCTTC; CDR3 protein: CAISELREDEQFF; J gene: TRBJ2-1; D gene: TRBD2; clone size: once; V gene: TRBV10-3